Detailed here is one TCR beta chain. Its antigen is currently unknown. This entry belongs to a study of cytomegalovirus exposure and HLA in healthy donors. Study as a whole: A later analysis reported the same platform for the roughly 120 validation repertoires and the approximately 720 first-cohort repertoires. Points from the study as a whole: TCR beta chains numbering some 160 were designated cytomegalovirus-associated. As was reported, the classifier diagnosed cytomegalovirus status with high specificity and sensitivity.

V dropped 4 bases and J dropped 0 bases, with 15 bases sitting between them. This CDR3 has 16 residues. From germline, CDR1 is LGHNA and CDR2 YSLEER. Produced via immunoSEQ multiplex PCR; TCRdb's table is partial and in-frame only. The sample lists some 110,000 clones, around 85% occurring once. The sample taken for sequencing was PBMCs. This clonotype was sampled from a man aged 18 to 29 in good health and CMV-seropositive. This chain joins TRBV4-3 and TRBJ1-1; no clear D gene. The CDR3 DNA sequence: TGCGCCAGCAGCCCCTTAGCAACGCTCATGAACACTGAAGCTTTCTTT. Translation: CASSPLATLMNTEAFF.